Here is one TCR beta chain with its context. No antigen is known for it. Germline V gives CDR1 SGHAT, CDR2 FQNNGV. This CDR3 has 15 residues. Trimming shortened V by 4 bases and J by 1 base, and 13 bases separated the two germline ends. The data were obtained in a study of CD8 T cells in Susac syndrome. RNA, at about 0.5 to 1 ug, was reverse transcribed with random hexamers. The method of amplification for TCR beta CDR3 was immunoSEQ multiplex PCR, covering 54 Vbeta and 13 Jbeta. From the immunoSEQ multiplex PCR reads, TCRdb called clonotypes with MiXCR, one entry per CDR3 protein. Among about 250,000 distinct CDR3 sequences listed, around 95% were seen once. Study conclusions and caveats: The number of individuals included in the study's TCR sequencing and HLA analysis was acknowledged as relatively small.

Sequencing of TCR beta drew on CD8+ and CD4+ T cells from blood. The TCR sequence derives from a human donor with multiple sclerosis. The specimen was CD4+ T cells from PBMCs. The rearrangement links TRBV11-2 to TRBJ1-1; perhaps TRBD1 as D (5 bases). CDR3 coding DNA: TGTGCCAGCAGCTGGCGGCCCCAGGGGAACACTGAAGCTTTCTTT. It codes for CASSWRPQGNTEAFF.